A few counts support the clone carrying this TCR beta chain. Using immunoSEQ multiplex PCR, the repertoire was profiled, and TCRdb retains in-frame clones only, with some absent. Altogether about 40,000 clones are present, 86% being singletons, with the ten largest covering almost 6.5%. The data were taken from a study of T cells in localized non-small cell lung cancer. This TCR derives from a man aged 35 to 69 with stage I lung adenocarcinoma. The sample consisted of peripheral blood, taken before any cancer treatment.

The DNA of the CDR3 is TGCGCCAGCAGCCAAGAGGGGACAGGGGATGAAAAACTGTTTTTT. The encoded protein is CASSQEGTGDEKLFF. This chain joins TRBV4-1 and TRBJ1-4; 10 positions match TRBD1. After removal of 0 bases from V and 6 bases from J, the junction contained 1 base not matched to a gene. There are 15 residues in the CDR3. Germline CDR1 is MGHRA and CDR2 is YSYEKL.